A selection of T cell receptor beta chains follows, all from one sample in a study of T cells expressing NK-cell markers. TCRdb reanalyzed the 5' RACE reads and collapses them to one entry per CDR3 protein, without DNA. Its table records 550,000 or so distinct CDR3 sequences. Sequencing input: blood T cells: a sorted CD56 or NKG2C T cell subset, CD4+ or CD8+ T cells, or bulk PBMC T cells (not recorded which). The receptors originated from a man younger than 35 in good health. Each CDR3 is given with its conserved first and last residue.

V gene	J gene	CDR3 protein
TRBV7-9	TRBJ2-3	CASSSTGPDTQYF
TRBV4-2	TRBJ2-1	CASSQESSGRWNEQFF
TRBV28	TRBJ2-5	CASSPGQDGETQYF
TRBV7-2	TRBJ2-1	CASSRDSDNEQFF
TRBV19	TRBJ2-1	CASRGSVLRGNEQFF
TRBV7-8	TRBJ1-4	CASSSTGKLFF
TRBV28	TRBJ2-3	CASSSPGGGSPAAQYF
TRBV2	TRBJ1-1	CASLVYTEAFF
TRBV2	TRBJ2-7	CASGFGGEQYF
TRBV12-3/TRBV12-4	TRBJ1-1	CASNEGVTTEAFF
TRBV7-2	TRBJ2-6	CASSTGTGSSGANVLTF
TRBV15	TRBJ1-2	CATRTGRSLPLTF
TRBV5-1	TRBJ2-5	CASSFHLDQYQETQYF
TRBV7-9	TRBJ2-1	CASSLAGTSVSYEQFF
TRBV25-1	TRBJ2-1	CASSEDSIFLAGTYNEQFF
TRBV12-3/TRBV12-4	TRBJ1-1	CASSLTAGTEAFF
TRBV27	TRBJ2-1	CASSPGLGWSAQFF
TRBV12-5	TRBJ2-4	CASGLALGKNIQYF
TRBV10-3	TRBJ2-1	CAINTSGRNNEQFF
TRBV5-5	TRBJ2-3	CASSLAPADTQYF
TRBV7-2	TRBJ2-1	CASSHAWAQRRDNEQFF
TRBV6-1	TRBJ1-1	CASRDRKSDTEAFF
TRBV7-9	TRBJ2-5	CASSGTQQGLQTQYF
TRBV7-8	TRBJ2-1	CASSLAQGASYNEQFF
TRBV5-6	TRBJ2-7	CASIYRAGVPYEQYF
TRBV10-3	TRBJ2-7	CAISMPPSGGSNYEQYF
TRBV7-8	TRBJ2-7	CASSLAPSSGTYEQYF
TRBV6-1	TRBJ2-2	CATRQGANTGELFF
TRBV7-3	TRBJ2-4	CASSLTPTGSSIQYF
TRBV29-1	TRBJ2-1	CSVVIRYNEQFF
TRBV12-3/TRBV12-4	TRBJ2-7	CASSFRPSSGRLYEQYF
TRBV9	TRBJ2-3	CASGEAARLDTQYF
TRBV4-3	TRBJ2-1	CASSQERGLFTSGSEQFF
TRBV5-1	TRBJ2-2	CASSLESGRADTGELFF
TRBV12-3/TRBV12-4	TRBJ2-2	CASSFEAGGWTGELFF
TRBV20-1	TRBJ2-7	CSARDIGTRIYEQYF
TRBV5-1	TRBJ2-1	CASSQSGASANNEQFF
TRBV11-3	TRBJ2-1	CASSSPRGNGNEQFF
TRBV4-2	TRBJ1-2	CASSQTQGQGSYGYTF
TRBV24-1	TRBJ2-1	CATATGVGGEQFF
TRBV3-1	TRBJ2-1	CASSQHRSGLIYNEQFF
TRBV18	TRBJ1-5	CASSLMEGSNQPQHF
TRBV12-3/TRBV12-4	TRBJ2-7	CASSPGRSEQYF
TRBV25-1	TRBJ2-2	CASSRDGTKVGELFF
TRBV12-3/TRBV12-4	TRBJ1-1	CASSFGGSLPEAFF
TRBV12-3/TRBV12-4	TRBJ1-2	CASSLRRNSYGYTF
TRBV24-1	TRBJ2-4	CATSDHSRVGGNIQYF
TRBV7-9	TRBJ2-1	CASSLRTGDYEQFF
TRBV10-3	TRBJ2-2	CAITDGAGELFF
TRBV10-1	TRBJ1-1	CASSKGRGTEAFF